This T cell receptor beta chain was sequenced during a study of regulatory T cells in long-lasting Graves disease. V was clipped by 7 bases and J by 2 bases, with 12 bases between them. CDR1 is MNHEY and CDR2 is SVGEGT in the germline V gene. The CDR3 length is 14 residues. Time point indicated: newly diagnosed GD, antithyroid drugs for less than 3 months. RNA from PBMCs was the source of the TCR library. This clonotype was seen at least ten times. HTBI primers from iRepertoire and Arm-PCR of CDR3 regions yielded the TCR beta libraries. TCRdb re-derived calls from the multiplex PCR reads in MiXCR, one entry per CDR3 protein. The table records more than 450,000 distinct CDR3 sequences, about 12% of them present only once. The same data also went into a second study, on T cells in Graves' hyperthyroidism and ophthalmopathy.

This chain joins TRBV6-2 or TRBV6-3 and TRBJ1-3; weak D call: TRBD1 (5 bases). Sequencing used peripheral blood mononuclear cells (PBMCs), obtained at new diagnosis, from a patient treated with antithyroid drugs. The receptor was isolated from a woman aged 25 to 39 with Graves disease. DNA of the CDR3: TGTGCCAGCAAAACAGGAATCGCTGGAAACACCATATATTTT. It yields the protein CASKTGIAGNTIYF.